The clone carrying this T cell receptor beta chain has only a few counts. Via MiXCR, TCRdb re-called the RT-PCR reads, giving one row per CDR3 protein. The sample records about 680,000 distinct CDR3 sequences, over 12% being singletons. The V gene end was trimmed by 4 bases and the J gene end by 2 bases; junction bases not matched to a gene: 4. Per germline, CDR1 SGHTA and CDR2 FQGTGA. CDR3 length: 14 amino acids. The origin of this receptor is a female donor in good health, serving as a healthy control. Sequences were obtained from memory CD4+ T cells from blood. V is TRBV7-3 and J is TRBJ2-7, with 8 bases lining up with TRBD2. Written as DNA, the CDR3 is TGTGCCAGCAGCTCGATAGCGGGACCCTACGAGCAGTACTTC. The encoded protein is CASSSIAGPYEQYF.